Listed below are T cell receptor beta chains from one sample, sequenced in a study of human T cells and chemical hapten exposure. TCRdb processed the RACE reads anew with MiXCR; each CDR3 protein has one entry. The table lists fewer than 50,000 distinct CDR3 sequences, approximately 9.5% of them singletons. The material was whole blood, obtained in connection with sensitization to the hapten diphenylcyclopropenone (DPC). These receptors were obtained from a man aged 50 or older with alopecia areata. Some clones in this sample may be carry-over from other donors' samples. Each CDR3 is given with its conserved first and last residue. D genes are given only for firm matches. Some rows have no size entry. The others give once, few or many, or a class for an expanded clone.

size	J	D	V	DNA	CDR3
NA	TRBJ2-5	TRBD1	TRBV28	TGTGCCAGCAGTTCCTCGTTCCAGGGGGCAGAGACCCAGTACTTC	CASSSSFQGAETQYF
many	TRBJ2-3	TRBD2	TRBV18	TGTGCCAGCTCACTTAGCGGGAGATCGGATACGCAGTATTTT	CASSLSGRSDTQYF
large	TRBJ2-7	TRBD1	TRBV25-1	TGTGCCAGCAGCCAGATACGGGACAGGGGCATTGGCGAGCAGTACTTC	CASSQIRDRGIGEQYF
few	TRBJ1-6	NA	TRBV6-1	TGTGCCAGCAGTGAAATATTAGGAGCAGGGGACTATTCACCCCTCCACTTT	CASSEILGAGDYSPLHF
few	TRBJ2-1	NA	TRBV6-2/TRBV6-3	TGTGCCAGCACTATAAGCGGAGATATCTACAATGAGCAGTTCTTC	CASTISGDIYNEQFF
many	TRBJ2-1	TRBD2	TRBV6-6	TGTGCCAGCAGATTACCCCGAGGACTAGACAATGAGCAGTTCTTC	CASRLPRGLDNEQFF
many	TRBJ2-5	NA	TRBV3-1	TGTGCCAGCAGCCCTCGAGGGGGGCCGGGAGAGACCCAGTACTTC	CASSPRGGPGETQYF
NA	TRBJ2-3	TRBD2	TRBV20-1	TGCAGTGCTCGCAATAGCGGGAGGAGCACAGATACGCAGTATTTT	CSARNSGRSTDTQYF
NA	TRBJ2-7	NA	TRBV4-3	TGCGCCAGCAGCCAAGATCCAGGGTCCTACGAGCAGTACTTC	CASSQDPGSYEQYF
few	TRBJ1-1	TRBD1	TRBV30	TGTGCCTGGAGTCCCCACAGGACAGGCGGGACTGAAGCTTTCTTT	CAWSPHRTGGTEAFF
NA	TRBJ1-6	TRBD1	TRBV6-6	TGTGCCAGCAGTTACGTCGGGACAGGGGATAATTCACCCCTCCACTTT	CASSYVGTGDNSPLHF
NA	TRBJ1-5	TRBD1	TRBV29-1	TGCAGCGTTAGACAGGGTAATCAGCCCCAGCATTTT	CSVRQGNQPQHF
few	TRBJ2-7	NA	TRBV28	TGTGCCAGCAGTTTAGGTGGGAAATACGAGCAGTACTTC	CASSLGGKYEQYF
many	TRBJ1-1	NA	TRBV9	TGTGCCAGCAGCGTAGGGGTCAGGGGGAACACTGAAGCTTTCTTT	CASSVGVRGNTEAFF
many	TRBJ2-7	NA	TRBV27	TGTGCCAGCAGACCCCGGACACCCTATGAGCAGTACTTC	CASRPRTPYEQYF
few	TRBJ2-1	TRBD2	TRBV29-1	TGCAGCGTTAGGACTAGCGGATCCTACAATGAGCAGTTCTTC	CSVRTSGSYNEQFF
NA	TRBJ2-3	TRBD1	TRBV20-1	TGCAGTGCCACCAGGGGGCAGGGGTCAGATACGCAGTATTTT	CSATRGQGSDTQYF
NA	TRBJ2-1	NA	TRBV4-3	TGCGCCAGCAGCCTAGACAGTTTCCCCGGGAATGAGCAGTTCTTC	CASSLDSFPGNEQFF
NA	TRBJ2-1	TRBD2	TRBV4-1	TGCGCCAGCAGCTCCGGACTAGCGGGACTTAATGAGCAGTTCTTC	CASSSGLAGLNEQFF
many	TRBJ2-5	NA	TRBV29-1	TGCAGCGTTGCCCTCGGCGCGGGACCAGGGGAGACCCAGTACTTC	CSVALGAGPGETQYF
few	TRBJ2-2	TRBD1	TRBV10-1	TGCGCCAGCAGTGAGTCCCGGGGACAGCCCCTGAACACCGGGGAGCTGTTTTTT	CASSESRGQPLNTGELFF
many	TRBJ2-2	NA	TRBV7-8	TGTGCCAGCAGCTTAGATCAGCGAGGGAACACCGGGGAGCTGTTTTTT	CASSLDQRGNTGELFF
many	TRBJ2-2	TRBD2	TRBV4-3	TGCGCCAGCAGCCAAGATAGCGGGAGGAACACCGGGGAGCTGTTTTTT	CASSQDSGRNTGELFF
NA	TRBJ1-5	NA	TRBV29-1	TGCAGCGTTGAAGATCAAAATCAGCCCCAGCATTTT	CSVEDQNQPQHF
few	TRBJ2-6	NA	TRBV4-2	TGTGCCAGCAGCCAAGCTGGCAGGGCGGCTGGGGCCAACGTCCTGACTTTC	CASSQAGRAAGANVLTF
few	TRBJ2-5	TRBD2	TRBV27	TGTGCCAGCAGGATTATTTCACTAGCGGGAGTGGAGACCCAGTACTTC	CASRIISLAGVETQYF
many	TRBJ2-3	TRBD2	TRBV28	TGTGCCAGCAGGACCTTAGCGGGAGAGGCGACAGATACGCAGTATTTT	CASRTLAGEATDTQYF
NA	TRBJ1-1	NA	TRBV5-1	TGCGCCAGCAGCTTGGCCTTATCCGGGAACACTGAAGCTTTCTTT	CASSLALSGNTEAFF
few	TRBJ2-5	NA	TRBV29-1	TGCAGCTATTGGATCCAAGAGACCCAGTACTTC	CSYWIQETQYF
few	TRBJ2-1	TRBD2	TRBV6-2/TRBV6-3	TGTGCCAGCAGGACGGGACTAGCGGGAGGGAGTGACAATGAGCAGTTCTTC	CASRTGLAGGSDNEQFF
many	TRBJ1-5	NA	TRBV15	TGTGCCACCAGCAGAGGAGGGACAAGAAATCAGCCCCAGCATTTT	CATSRGGTRNQPQHF
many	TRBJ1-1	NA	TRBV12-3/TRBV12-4	TGTGCCAGCATCCTGAACACTGAAGCTTTCTTT	CASILNTEAFF
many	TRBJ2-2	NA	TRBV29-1	TGCAGCGTGCTGACTAGACGGACCGGGGAGCTGTTTTTT	CSVLTRRTGELFF
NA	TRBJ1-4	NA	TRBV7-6	TGTGCCAGCAGCTTAGACAGATCTAATGAAAAACTGTTTTTT	CASSLDRSNEKLFF
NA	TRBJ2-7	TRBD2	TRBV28	TGTGCCAGCAGGGGGACTAGCCGATTCGAGCAGTACTTC	CASRGTSRFEQYF
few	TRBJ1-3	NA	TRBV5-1	TGCGCCAGCAGCTTGGCCGGGACGTCCTCTGGAAACACCATATATTTT	CASSLAGTSSGNTIYF
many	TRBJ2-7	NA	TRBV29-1	TGCAGCGCTTCAGGGGAATCCTACGAGCAGTACTTC	CSASGESYEQYF
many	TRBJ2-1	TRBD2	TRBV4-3	TGCGCCAGCAGCCGGGGACTAGCGGGAGGGGGCGGTTATGAGCAGTTCTTC	CASSRGLAGGGGYEQFF
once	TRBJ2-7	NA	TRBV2	TGTGCCAGCAGTGAACAGTCGTACGAGCAGTACTTC	CASSEQSYEQYF
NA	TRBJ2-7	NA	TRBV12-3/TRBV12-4	TGTGCCAGCAGCCTGACCCCGGACTTCTCCTACGAGCAGTACTTC	CASSLTPDFSYEQYF
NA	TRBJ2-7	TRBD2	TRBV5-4	TGTGCCAGCAGCTTTGGGGGACTAGCGGGTGCCTACGAGCAGTACTTC	CASSFGGLAGAYEQYF
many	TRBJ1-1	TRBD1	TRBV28	TGTGCCAGCAGGACAGGGGGCACTGAAGCTTTCTTT	CASRTGGTEAFF
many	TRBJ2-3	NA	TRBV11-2	TGTGCCAGCAGCCTTAGAGGGCCCAGCCTCTTCCCAGATACGCAGTATTTT	CASSLRGPSLFPDTQYF
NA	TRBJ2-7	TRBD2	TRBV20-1	TGCAGTGCGTCTCAGACTAGCGGACCGTACGAGCAGTACTTC	CSASQTSGPYEQYF
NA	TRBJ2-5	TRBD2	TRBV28	TGTGCCAGCAGCCAGGCGGGGGTAGAGACCCAGTACTTC	CASSQAGVETQYF
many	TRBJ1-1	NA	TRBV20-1	TGCAGTGCCCCCAGCCTCGGGGGGGACACTGAAGCTTTCTTT	CSAPSLGGDTEAFF
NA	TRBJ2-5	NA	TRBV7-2	TGTGCCAGCAGCTACCAAGGAGGGGAGACCCAGTACTTC	CASSYQGGETQYF
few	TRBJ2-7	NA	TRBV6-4	TGTGCCAACCTCGGACTCCTCAGCTCCTACGAGCAGTACTTC	CANLGLLSSYEQYF
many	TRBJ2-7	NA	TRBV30	TGTGCCTGGAGTGCGGAATACGAGCAGTACTTC	CAWSAEYEQYF
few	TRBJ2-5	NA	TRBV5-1	TGCGCCAGCAGCTTGGCCGTCGAGACCCAGTACTTC	CASSLAVETQYF
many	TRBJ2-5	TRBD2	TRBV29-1	TGCAGCGTTGCTACTAGCGGGAGATGGGAGACCCAGTACTTC	CSVATSGRWETQYF
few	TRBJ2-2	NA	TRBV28	TGTGCCAGCAGTTTCCAGAACACCGGGGAGCTGTTTTTT	CASSFQNTGELFF
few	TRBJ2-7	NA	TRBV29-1	TGCAGCGTTGAAGATCTGGGGGAGCAGTACTTC	CSVEDLGEQYF
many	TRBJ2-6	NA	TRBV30	TGTGCCTGGAGTTACGGGGACTCTGGGGCCAACGTCCTGACTTTC	CAWSYGDSGANVLTF
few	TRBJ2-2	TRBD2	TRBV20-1	TGCAGTGCCGGGGACTCTAGCGGGAGAGACACCGGGGAGCTGTTTTTT	CSAGDSSGRDTGELFF
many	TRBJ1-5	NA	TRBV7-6	TGTGCCAGCAGCGGTCTCATCAATCAGCCCCAGCATTTT	CASSGLINQPQHF
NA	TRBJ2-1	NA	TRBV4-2	TGTGCCAGCAGCCGGCAGGGCAATGAGCAGTTCTTC	CASSRQGNEQFF
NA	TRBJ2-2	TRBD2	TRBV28	TGTGCCAGCTCACCCGCCGGGACTAGCAAATCCGGGGAGCTGTTTTTT	CASSPAGTSKSGELFF
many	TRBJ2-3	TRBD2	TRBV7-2	TGTGCCAGCAGCTCCATTGGGACTAGCGGGGCAGATACGCAGTATTTT	CASSSIGTSGADTQYF
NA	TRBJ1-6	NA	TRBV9	TGTGCCACCTCACGGGAGGCGGAGAATTCACCCCTCCACTTT	CATSREAENSPLHF